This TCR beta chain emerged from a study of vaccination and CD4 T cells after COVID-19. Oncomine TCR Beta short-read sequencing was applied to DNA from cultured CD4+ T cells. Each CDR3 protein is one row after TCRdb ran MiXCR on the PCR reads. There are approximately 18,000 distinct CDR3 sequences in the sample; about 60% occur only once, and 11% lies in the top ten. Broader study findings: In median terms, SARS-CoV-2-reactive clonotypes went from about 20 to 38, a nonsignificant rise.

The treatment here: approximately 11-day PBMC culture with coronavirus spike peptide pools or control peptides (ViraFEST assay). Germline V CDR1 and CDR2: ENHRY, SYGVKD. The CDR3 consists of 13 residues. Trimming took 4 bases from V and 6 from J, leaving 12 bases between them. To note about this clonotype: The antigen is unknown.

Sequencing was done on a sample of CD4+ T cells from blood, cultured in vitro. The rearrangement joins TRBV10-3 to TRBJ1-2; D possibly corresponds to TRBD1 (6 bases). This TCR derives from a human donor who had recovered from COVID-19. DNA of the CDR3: TGTGCCATCAGTGCAGGCGAGGGGGATGGCTACACCTTC. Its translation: CAISAGEGDGYTF.